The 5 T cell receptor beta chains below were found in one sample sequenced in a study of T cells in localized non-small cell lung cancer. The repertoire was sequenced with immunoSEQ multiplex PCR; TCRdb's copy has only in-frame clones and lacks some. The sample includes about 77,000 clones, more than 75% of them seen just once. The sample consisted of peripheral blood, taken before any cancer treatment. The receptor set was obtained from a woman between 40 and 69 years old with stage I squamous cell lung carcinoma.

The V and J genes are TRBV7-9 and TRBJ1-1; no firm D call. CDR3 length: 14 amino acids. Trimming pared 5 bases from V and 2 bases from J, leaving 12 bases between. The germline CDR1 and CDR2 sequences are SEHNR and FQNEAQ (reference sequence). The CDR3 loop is CASSLDTVNTEAFF. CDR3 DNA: TGTGCCAGCAGCCTTGACACCGTTAACACTGAAGCTTTCTTT.

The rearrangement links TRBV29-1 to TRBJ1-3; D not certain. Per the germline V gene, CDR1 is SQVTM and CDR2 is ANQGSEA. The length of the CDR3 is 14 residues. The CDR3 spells CRPETPDSGNTIYF. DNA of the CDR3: TGCAGACCTGAAACCCCGGACTCTGGAAACACCATATATTTT. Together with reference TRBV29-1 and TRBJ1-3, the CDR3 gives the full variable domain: SAVISQKPSRDICQRGTSLTIQCQVDSQVTMMFWYRQQPGQSLTLIATANQGSEATYESGFVIDKFPISRPNLTFSTLTVSNMSPEDSSIYLCRPETPDSGNTIYFGEGSWLTVV.

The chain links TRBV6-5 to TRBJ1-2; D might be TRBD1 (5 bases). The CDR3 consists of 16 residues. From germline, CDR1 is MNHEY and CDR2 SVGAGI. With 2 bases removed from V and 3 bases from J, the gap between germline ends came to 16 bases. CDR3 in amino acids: CASSYRRDRHHYGYTF. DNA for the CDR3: TGTGCCAGCAGTTACCGACGGGACCGCCATCACTATGGCTACACCTTC.

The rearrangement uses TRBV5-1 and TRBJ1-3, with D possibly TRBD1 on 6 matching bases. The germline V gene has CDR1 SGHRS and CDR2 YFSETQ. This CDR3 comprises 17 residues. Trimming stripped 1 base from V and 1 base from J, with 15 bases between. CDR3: CASSLSLGGLSGNTIYF. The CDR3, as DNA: TGCGCCAGCAGCTTGTCCCTCGGGGGGCTGTCTGGAAACACCATATATTTT.

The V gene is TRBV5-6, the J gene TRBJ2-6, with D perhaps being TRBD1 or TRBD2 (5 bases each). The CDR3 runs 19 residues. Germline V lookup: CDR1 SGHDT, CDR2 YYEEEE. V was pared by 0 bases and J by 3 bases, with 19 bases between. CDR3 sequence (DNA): TGTGCCAGCAGCTTGGCCAGGGACCGAACGTTATTTGGGGCCAACGTCCTGACTTTC. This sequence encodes CASSLARDRTLFGANVLTF.